Presented here are 27 T cell receptor beta chains from one specimen sequenced in a study of shared clonotypes between healthy human individuals. Naive CD8 cells lacked CD45RO and underwent positive selection for CCR7, leaving out terminally differentiated effector memory CD45RA+ cells. Sequenced by immunoSEQ multiplex PCR; TCRdb stores in-frame clones only, minus some. The sample lists 2 million or so clones, 85% to 95% seen once, with around 1.1% in the top ten. Sequences were obtained from naive CD8+ T cells sorted from blood. These receptors were obtained from a man aged 18 to 30 in good health.

The V call is TRBV10-3, the J call TRBJ1-6; 9 bases agree with TRBD1. The CDR3 sequence is 18 residues long. The germline gives CDR1 ENHRY, CDR2 SYGVKD. V shed 2 bases, J shed 1 base, and the junction held 6 bases outside the gene matches. The CDR3: CAISETGGRWSYNSPLHF. The CDR3, as DNA: TGTGCCATCAGTGAGACAGGGGGCCGATGGTCCTATAATTCACCCCTCCACTTT.

Turning to this clone: This sample includes further DNA sequences coding for the same CDR3. The chain couples TRBV30 to TRBJ2-1, with 13 bases matching TRBD2. The germline V gene encodes CDR1 GTSNPN and CDR2 SVGIG (reference sequence). J was trimmed by 7 bases and V by 3 bases; bases with no gene match: 3. The CDR3 has 14 amino acids. The CDR3 DNA sequence: TGTGCCTGGAGCGGGGGACTAGCGGGAAATGAGCAGTTCTTC. Translation gives CAWSGGLAGNEQFF.

This chain links TRBV30 with TRBJ2-6; perhaps TRBD1 as D (5 bases). Germline V gene sequence: CDR1 GTSNPN, CDR2 SVGIG (reference sequence). The V end was cut by 2 bases, the J end by 0 bases, with 14 bases between. CDR3 length: 17 residues. For the CDR3, the DNA is TGTGCCTGGAGTCTGGACACCTACCTCTCTGGGGCCAACGTCCTGACTTTC. Translation gives CAWSLDTYLSGANVLTF.

V gene TRBV30 combines with J gene TRBJ2-7, with 7 nucleotides matching TRBD2. The trim removed 4 bases at V and 7 bases at J, leaving 10 bases unmatched. This CDR3 spans 13 amino acids. Per the germline V gene, CDR1 is GTSNPN and CDR2 is SVGIG (reference sequence). CDR3 coding DNA: TGTGCCTGGAACCACGGGGGGTCAGCGGAGCAGTACTTC. Protein sequence: CAWNHGGSAEQYF.

The chain combines TRBV5-1 with TRBJ2-5; a weak D match, TRBD1 (6 bases). From germline, CDR1 is SGHRS and CDR2 YFSETQ. Trimming shortened V by 1 base and J by 3 bases, and 16 bases separated the two germline ends. The CDR3 runs to 16 residues. CDR3 sequence reads: CASSLSDRFWKETQYF. The CDR3 coding sequence is TGCGCCAGCAGCTTGTCCGACAGGTTTTGGAAAGAGACCCAGTACTTC.

CDR3 bases: TGTGCCAGCAGCTCGGTCAGGGGGCTCTCCTACGAGCAGTACTTC. Translation: CASSSVRGLSYEQYF. The V call is TRBV7-6, the J call TRBJ2-7, with 8 bases fitting TRBD1. The CDR3 is 15 residues long. The V segment lost 4 bases and the J segment 0 bases; nucleotides outside the gene matches: 5. Per germline, CDR1 SGHVS and CDR2 FNYEAQ.

As for this clone: Other DNA sequences in this sample translate to the same CDR3. J is TRBJ1-1 and V is TRBV27, with D tentatively TRBD1 (5 bases). CDR1 MNHEY and CDR2 SMNVEV come from the germline V gene (reference sequence). This CDR3 contains 13 residues. Trimming took off 3 bases at V and 5 bases at J, with 10 bases between the two ends. The CDR3 reads CASSLGGSTEAFF. The CDR3 region has the DNA TGTGCCAGCAGTTTGGGGGGAAGTACTGAAGCTTTCTTT.

This clone came up a few times. The J gene is TRBJ2-3, the V gene TRBV18, with D unresolved. This CDR3 has 13 residues. Germline lookup yields CDR1 KGHSH and CDR2 LQKENI. V was pared by 0 bases and J by 14 bases, with 15 bases between. CDR3 residues: CASSPPLTLFLYF. The DNA for the CDR3 is TGTGCCAGCTCACCACCGTTAACGTTGTTTTTGTATTTT. Complete variable domain (other parts from reference TRBV18 and TRBJ2-3): NAGVMQNPRHLVRRRGQEARLRCSPMKGHSHVYWYRQLPEEGLKFMVYLQKENIIDESGMPKERFSAEFPKEGPSILRIQQVVRGDSAAYFCASSPPLTLFLYFGPGTRLTVL.

This chain connects TRBV6-1 to TRBJ2-2; D is uncertain. The V end was cut by 3 bases, the J end by 5 bases, with 10 bases between. The germline gives CDR1 MNHNS, CDR2 SASEGT. The CDR3 totals 14 residues. The chain's CDR3 is CASSDGFSTGELFF. CDR3 coding DNA: TGTGCCAGCAGTGATGGATTTTCGACCGGGGAGCTGTTTTTT.

This chain links TRBV27 with TRBJ2-3; D is unclear. V was clipped by 5 bases and J by 4 bases, with 7 bases between them. Germline V gene lookup returns CDR1 MNHEY and CDR2 SMNVEV (reference sequence). The CDR3 contains 12 residues. The CDR3 region has the DNA TGTGCCAGCAGTAAATACGCAGATACGCAGTATTTT. Its translation: CASSKYADTQYF.

The rearrangement joins TRBV5-4 to TRBJ1-2, with TRBD1 as a possible D gene (5 bases). This CDR3 region has 17 residues. V was trimmed by 0 bases and J by 4 bases, leaving 19 bases between them. Germline CDR1 is SGHNT and CDR2 is YYREEE (reference sequence). CDR3 region: CASSLGALGDSSYGYTF. The CDR3 DNA is TGTGCCAGCAGCTTGGGGGCCCTCGGAGACAGCTCCTATGGCTACACCTTC.

This chain links TRBV7-9 with TRBJ1-4; TRBD1 might be the D (5 bases). CDR3 length: 13 residues. Trimming took off 8 bases at V and 3 bases at J, with 10 bases between the two ends. Germline V gives CDR1 SEHNR, CDR2 FQNEAQ (reference sequence). The DNA for the CDR3 is TGTGCCAGCTCCGGGGGGGCTAATGAAAAACTGTTTTTT. As protein: CASSGGANEKLFF. The whole variable domain, filled in from reference TRBV7-9 and TRBJ1-4, reads DTGVSQNPRHKITKRGQNVTFRCDPISEHNRLYWYRQTLGQGPEFLTYFQNEAQLEKSRLLSDRFSAERPKGSFSTLEIQRTEQGDSAMYLCASSGGANEKLFFGSGTQLSVL.

V usage is TRBV25-1 and J usage is TRBJ1-2; D unresolved. Trimming took 3 bases from V and 8 from J, leaving 13 bases between them. From germline, CDR1 is MGHDK and CDR2 SYGVNS. The CDR3 spans 13 residues. The CDR3 coding sequence is TGTGCCAGCAGTGATATAATCGGTGAAGGCTACACCTTC. It codes for CASSDIIGEGYTF.

This chain connects TRBV6-5 to TRBJ1-1, with D possibly TRBD1 on 6 matching bases. Deletions cut 0 bases from V and 4 bases from J, with 12 bases between. CDR3 length equals 15 residues. Germline-derived CDR1 and CDR2 are MNHEY and SVGAGI. The CDR3 DNA reads TGTGCCAGCAGTTACTCGAGGGGGACGAGCACTGAAGCTTTCTTT. It encodes CASSYSRGTSTEAFF.

CDR3 sequence reads: CSVEVGVGGEQYF. Here the CDR3 DNA reads TGCAGCGTTGAGGTCGGGGTAGGCGGCGAGCAGTACTTC. The chain couples TRBV29-1 to TRBJ2-7; D is possibly TRBD2 (5 bases). The germline gives CDR1 SQVTM, CDR2 ANQGSEA. This CDR3 region has 13 residues. V lost 3 bases, J lost 6 bases, and 15 bases lay in between.

The chain has TRBV19 and TRBJ2-7; 7 nucleotides line up with TRBD1. The trim removed 1 base at V and 2 bases at J, leaving 5 bases unmatched. The CDR3 runs 15 residues. CDR1 is LNHDA, CDR2 SQIVND, per germline (reference sequence). The CDR3 here is CASSIATGEAYEQYF. The CDR3 DNA sequence: TGTGCCAGTAGTATAGCCACAGGGGAAGCCTACGAGCAGTACTTC.

J is TRBJ2-5 and V is TRBV4-1; 8 bases map to TRBD1. CDR3 length equals 14 residues. V trimming: 3 bases; J trimming: 4 bases; junction bases outside the gene matches: 4. The germline V gene encodes CDR1 MGHRA and CDR2 YSYEKL. The DNA of the CDR3 is TGCGCCAGCAGCCAGGACAGGGACCGAGAGACCCAGTACTTC. It translates to CASSQDRDRETQYF.

This chain joins TRBV4-3 and TRBJ2-7; D may match TRBD1 or TRBD2 (5 bases each). From germline, CDR1 is LGHNA and CDR2 YSLEER. V dropped 0 bases and J dropped 2 bases, with 14 bases sitting between them. The CDR3 consists of 16 residues. CDR3 sequence (DNA): TGCGCCAGCAGCCAAGACTGGGGCGGAGGCCCCTACGAGCAGTACTTC. This encodes CASSQDWGGGPYEQYF.

The V gene is TRBV30, the J gene TRBJ1-5, with 11 bases fitting TRBD1. Unmatched junction bases numbered 8, after V lost 8 bases and J lost 8 bases. The CDR3 spans 13 residues. The germline gives CDR1 GTSNPN, CDR2 SVGIG (reference sequence). This CDR3 reads CAPRDRGGKPQHF. The CDR3 nucleotides are TGTGCCCCTAGGGACAGGGGGGGGAAGCCCCAGCATTTT. Drawing the rest from reference TRBV30 and TRBJ1-5, the complete variable domain is SQTIHQWPATLVQPVGSPLSLECTVEGTSNPNLYWYRQAAGRGLQLLFYSVGIGQISSEVPQNLSASRPQDRQFILSSKKLLLSDSGFYLCAPRDRGGKPQHFGDGTRLSIL.

The rearrangement joins TRBV7-8 to TRBJ2-7; the D is unclear. Germline V gives CDR1 SGHVS, CDR2 FQNEAQ. V lost 2 bases to trimming and J lost 3 bases, with 8 bases between them. The CDR3 runs to 13 residues. The CDR3 sequence: CASSLSLFYEQYF. CDR3 DNA: TGTGCCAGCAGCTTAAGTTTGTTCTACGAGCAGTACTTC.

This clone showed up just once. The chain carries TRBV7-8 and TRBJ2-1, with TRBD2 matching over 11 bases. There are 16 residues in the CDR3. With 4 bases clipped from V and 4 bases from J, the junction kept 6 bases outside the gene matches. CDR1 and CDR2 from the germline V gene are SGHVS and FQNEAQ. CDR3 sequence: CASSSELAGVYNEQFF. CDR3 DNA: TGTGCCAGCAGCTCAGAACTAGCGGGAGTATACAATGAGCAGTTCTTC.

This clone appeared once. V and J are TRBV9 and TRBJ2-7; maybe TRBD2 (5 bases). V gave up 4 bases and J gave up 1 base, with 12 bases separating them. Per the germline V gene, CDR1 is SGDLS and CDR2 is YYNGEE. The CDR3 length is 14 residues. In DNA, the CDR3 is TGTGCCAGCAGCTATGGTGGGGAGTCCTACGAGCAGTACTTC. Its protein product is CASSYGGESYEQYF.

This chain connects TRBV13 to TRBJ1-1; no clear D. Trimming shortened V by 1 base and J by 6 bases, and 12 bases separated the two germline ends. This CDR3 has 14 amino acids. The V gene's germline CDR1 is PRHDT and CDR2 FYEKMQ (reference sequence). CDR3 amino acids: CASSLVGKSAEAFF. DNA of the CDR3: TGTGCCAGCAGCTTAGTAGGTAAGAGCGCTGAAGCTTTCTTT.

J is TRBJ1-4 and V is TRBV18; no clear D. The CDR3 length is 14 residues. V was shortened by 3 bases and J by 4 bases, with 9 bases between the two germline ends. CDR1 is KGHSH, CDR2 LQKENI, per germline. CDR3: CASSPIEVNEKLFF. CDR3 nucleotides: TGTGCCAGCTCACCGATAGAGGTTAATGAAAAACTGTTTTTT.

The rearrangement uses TRBV5-6 and TRBJ1-1; no clear D. V was trimmed by 4 bases and J by 3 bases, leaving 10 bases between them. The CDR3 is made up of 13 amino acids. The germline CDR1 and CDR2 sequences are SGHDT and YYEEEE. The CDR3 bases are TGTGCCAGCAGCCTGGCGGGATACACTGAAGCTTTCTTT. Protein: CASSLAGYTEAFF.

The chain has TRBV5-1 and TRBJ1-3, with D unresolved. Germline values: CDR1 SGHRS, CDR2 YFSETQ. The CDR3 runs to 15 residues. Trimming removed 0 bases at V and 0 bases at J, with 7 bases between. The CDR3 nucleotides are TGCGCCAGCAGCTTGGTACGGAACTCTGGAAACACCATATATTTT. Translated: CASSLVRNSGNTIYF.

Only one count was recorded for this clone. CDR3 amino acids: CASSPSWGQGRETQYF. The DNA of the CDR3 is TGTGCCAGCAGCCCCTCCTGGGGACAGGGGCGTGAGACCCAGTACTTC. The J gene is TRBJ2-5, the V gene TRBV7-9; TRBD1 agrees at 10 bases. Germline V gene lookup returns CDR1 SEHNR and CDR2 FQNEAQ (reference sequence). CDR3 size: 16 residues. With 5 bases clipped from V and 5 bases from J, the junction kept 11 bases outside the gene matches. Variable domain in full (rest from reference TRBV7-9 and TRBJ2-5): DTGVSQNPRHKITKRGQNVTFRCDPISEHNRLYWYRQTLGQGPEFLTYFQNEAQLEKSRLLSDRFSAERPKGSFSTLEIQRTEQGDSAMYLCASSPSWGQGRETQYFGPGTRLLVL.